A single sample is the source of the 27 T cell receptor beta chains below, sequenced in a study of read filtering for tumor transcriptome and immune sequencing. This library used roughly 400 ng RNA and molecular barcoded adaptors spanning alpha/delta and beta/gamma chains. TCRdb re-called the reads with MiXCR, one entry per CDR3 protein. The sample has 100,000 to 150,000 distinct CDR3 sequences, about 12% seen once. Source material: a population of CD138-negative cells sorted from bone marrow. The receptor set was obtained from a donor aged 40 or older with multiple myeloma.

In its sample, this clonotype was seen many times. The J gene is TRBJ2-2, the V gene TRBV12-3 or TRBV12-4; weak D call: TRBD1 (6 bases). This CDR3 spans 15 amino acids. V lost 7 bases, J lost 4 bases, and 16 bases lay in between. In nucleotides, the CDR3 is TGTGCCAGCACGAGGGACACTCCGAGCACCGGGGAGCTGTTTTTT. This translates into CASTRDTPSTGELFF.

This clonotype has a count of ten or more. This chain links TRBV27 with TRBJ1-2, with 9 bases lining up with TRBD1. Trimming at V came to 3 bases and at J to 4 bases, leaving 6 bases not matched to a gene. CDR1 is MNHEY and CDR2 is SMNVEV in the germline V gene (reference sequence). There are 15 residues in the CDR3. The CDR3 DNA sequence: TGTGCCAGCAGTTTCAGACAGGGGGGGGTCTATGGCTACACCTTC. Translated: CASSFRQGGVYGYTF.

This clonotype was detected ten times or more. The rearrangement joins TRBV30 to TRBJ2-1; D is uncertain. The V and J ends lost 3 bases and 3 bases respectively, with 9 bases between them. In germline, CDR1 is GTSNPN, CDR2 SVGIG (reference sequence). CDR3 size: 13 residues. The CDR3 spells CAWSGQDYNEQFF. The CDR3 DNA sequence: TGTGCCTGGAGCGGTCAGGACTACAATGAGCAGTTCTTC.

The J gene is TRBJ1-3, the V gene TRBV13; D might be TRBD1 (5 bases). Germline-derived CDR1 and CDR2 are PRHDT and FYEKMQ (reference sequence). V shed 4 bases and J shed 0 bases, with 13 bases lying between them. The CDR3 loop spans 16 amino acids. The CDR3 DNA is TGTGCCAGCAGCTCCCCGACGGACAACTCTGGAAACACCATATATTTT. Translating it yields CASSSPTDNSGNTIYF.

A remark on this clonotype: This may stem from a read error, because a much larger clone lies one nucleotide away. Here the CDR3 DNA reads TGTGCCAGCAGTCTTCTATTCTACAGCGGGGGTTACAATGAGCAGTTCTTC. It specifies CASSLLFYSGGYNEQFF. The V and J genes are TRBV7-9 and TRBJ2-1, with TRBD2 matching over 8 bases. Trimming at V came to 6 bases and at J to 4 bases, leaving 14 bases not matched to a gene. Germline loops: CDR1 SEHNR, CDR2 FQNEAQ (reference sequence). The CDR3 extends over 17 amino acids.

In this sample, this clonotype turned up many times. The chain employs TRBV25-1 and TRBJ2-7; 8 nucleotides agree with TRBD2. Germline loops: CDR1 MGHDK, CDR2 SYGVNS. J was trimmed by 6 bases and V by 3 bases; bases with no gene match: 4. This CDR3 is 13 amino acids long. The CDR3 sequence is CASSEGLVTEQYF. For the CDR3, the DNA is TGTGCCAGCAGTGAGGGACTAGTAACCGAGCAGTACTTC.

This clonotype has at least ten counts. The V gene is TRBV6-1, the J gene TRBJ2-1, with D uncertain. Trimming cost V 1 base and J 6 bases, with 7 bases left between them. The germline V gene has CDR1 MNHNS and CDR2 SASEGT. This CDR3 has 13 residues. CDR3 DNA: TGTGCCAGCAGTGAAGGGCAATTCAATGAGCAGTTCTTC. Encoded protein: CASSEGQFNEQFF.

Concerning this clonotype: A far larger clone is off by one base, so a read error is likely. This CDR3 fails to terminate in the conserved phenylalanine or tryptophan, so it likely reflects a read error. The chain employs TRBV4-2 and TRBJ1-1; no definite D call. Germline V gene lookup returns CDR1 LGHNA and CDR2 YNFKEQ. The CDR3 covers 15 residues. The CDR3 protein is CASSQGVPKRTEAFL. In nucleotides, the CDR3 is TGCGCCAGCAGCCAAGGAGTACCCAAGAGGACTGAAGCTTTCTTG.

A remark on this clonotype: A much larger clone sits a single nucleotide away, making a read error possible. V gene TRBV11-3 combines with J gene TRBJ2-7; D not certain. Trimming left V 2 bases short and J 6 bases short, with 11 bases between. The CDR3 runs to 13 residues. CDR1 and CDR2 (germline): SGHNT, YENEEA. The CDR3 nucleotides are TGTGCCAGCAGCTTAATGACGGCTAGCGAGCAGTACTTC. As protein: CASSLMTASEQYF.

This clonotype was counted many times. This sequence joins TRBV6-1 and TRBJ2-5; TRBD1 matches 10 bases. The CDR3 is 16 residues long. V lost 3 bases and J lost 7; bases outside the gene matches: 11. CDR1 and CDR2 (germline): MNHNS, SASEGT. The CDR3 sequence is CASSDLRDRGGVTQYF. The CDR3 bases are TGTGCCAGCAGTGACCTCCGGGACAGGGGAGGTGTGACCCAGTACTTC.

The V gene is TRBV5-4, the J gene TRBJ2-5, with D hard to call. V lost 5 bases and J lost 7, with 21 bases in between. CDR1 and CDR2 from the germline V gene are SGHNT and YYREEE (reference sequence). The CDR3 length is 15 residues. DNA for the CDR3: TGTGCCAGCAGTTTCTCTGGACCACATGTGGGGACCCAGTACTTC. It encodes CASSFSGPHVGTQYF.

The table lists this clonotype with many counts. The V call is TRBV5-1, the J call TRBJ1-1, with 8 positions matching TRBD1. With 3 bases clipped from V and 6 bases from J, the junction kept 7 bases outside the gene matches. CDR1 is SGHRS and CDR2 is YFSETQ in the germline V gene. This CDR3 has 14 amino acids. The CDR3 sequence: CASSWTGMFAEAFF. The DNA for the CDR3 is TGCGCCAGCAGCTGGACAGGGATGTTCGCTGAAGCTTTCTTT. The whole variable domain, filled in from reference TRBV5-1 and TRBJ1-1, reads KAGVTQTPRYLIKTRGQQVTLSCSPISGHRSVSWYQQTPGQGLQFLFEYFSETQRNKGNFPGRFSGRQFSNSRSEMNVSTLELGDSALYLCASSWTGMFAEAFFGQGTRLTVV.

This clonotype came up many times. The CDR3 DNA sequence: TGTGCCAGTAGTATGGGACAGAATAGCAATCAGCCCCAGCATTTT. Encoded protein: CASSMGQNSNQPQHF. This rearrangement joins TRBV19 to TRBJ1-5; the match to TRBD1 covers 7 bases. The CDR3 runs to 15 residues. With 3 bases clipped from V and 0 bases from J, the junction kept 2 bases outside the gene matches. Germline lookup yields CDR1 LNHDA and CDR2 SQIVND (reference sequence).

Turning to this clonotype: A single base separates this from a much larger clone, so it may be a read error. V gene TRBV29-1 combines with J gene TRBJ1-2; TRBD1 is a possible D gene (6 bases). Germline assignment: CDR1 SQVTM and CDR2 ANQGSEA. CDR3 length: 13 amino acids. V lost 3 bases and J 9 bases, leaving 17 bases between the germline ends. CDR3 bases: TGCAGCGTTGATCGACGGGGGGCGCGTAGCTACACCTTC. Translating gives CSVDRRGARSYTF.

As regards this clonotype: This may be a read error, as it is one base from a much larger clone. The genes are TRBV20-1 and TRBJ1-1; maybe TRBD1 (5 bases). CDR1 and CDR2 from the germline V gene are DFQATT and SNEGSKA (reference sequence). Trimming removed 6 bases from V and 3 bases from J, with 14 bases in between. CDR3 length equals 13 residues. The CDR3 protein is CSAWRQSDTEAFF. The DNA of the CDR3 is TGCAGTGCCTGGAGACAGTCGGACACTGAAGCTTTCTTT.

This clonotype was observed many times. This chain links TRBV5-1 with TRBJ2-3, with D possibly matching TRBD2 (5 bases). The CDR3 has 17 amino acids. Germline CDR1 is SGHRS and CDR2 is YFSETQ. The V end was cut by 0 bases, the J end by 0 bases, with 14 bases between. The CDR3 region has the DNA TGCGCCAGCAGCTTGGCCCTTTTGCGGGCCAGCACAGATACGCAGTATTTT. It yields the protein CASSLALLRASTDTQYF.

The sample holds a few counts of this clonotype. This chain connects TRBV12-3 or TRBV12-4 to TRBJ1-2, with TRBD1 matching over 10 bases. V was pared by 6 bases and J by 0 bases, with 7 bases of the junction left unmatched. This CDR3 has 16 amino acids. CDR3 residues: CASSPTGTGANYGYTF. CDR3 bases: TGTGCCAGCAGCCCCACCGGGACAGGGGCTAACTATGGCTACACCTTC.

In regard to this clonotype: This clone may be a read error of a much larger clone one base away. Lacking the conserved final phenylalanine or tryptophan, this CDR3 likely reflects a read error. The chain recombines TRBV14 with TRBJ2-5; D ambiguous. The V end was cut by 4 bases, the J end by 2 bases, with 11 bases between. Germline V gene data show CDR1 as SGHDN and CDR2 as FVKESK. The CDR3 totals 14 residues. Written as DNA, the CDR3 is TGTGCCAGCAGCCCTCTTGGGATGCAAGAGACCCAGTACGTC. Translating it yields CASSPLGMQETQYV.

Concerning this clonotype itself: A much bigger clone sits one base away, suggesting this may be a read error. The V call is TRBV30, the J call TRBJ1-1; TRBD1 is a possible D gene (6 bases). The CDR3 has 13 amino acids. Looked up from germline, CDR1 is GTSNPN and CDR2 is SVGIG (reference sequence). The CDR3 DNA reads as TGTGCCTGGAGTGCGCAGGGGAACACTGAAGCTATCTTT. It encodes CAWSAQGNTEAIF.

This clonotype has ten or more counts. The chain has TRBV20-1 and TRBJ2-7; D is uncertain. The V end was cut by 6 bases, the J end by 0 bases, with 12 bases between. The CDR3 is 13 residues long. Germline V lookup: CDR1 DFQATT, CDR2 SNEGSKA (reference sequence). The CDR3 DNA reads TGCAGTGCCCTAGGTATAGCCTCCTACGAGCAGTACTTC. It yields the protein CSALGIASYEQYF.

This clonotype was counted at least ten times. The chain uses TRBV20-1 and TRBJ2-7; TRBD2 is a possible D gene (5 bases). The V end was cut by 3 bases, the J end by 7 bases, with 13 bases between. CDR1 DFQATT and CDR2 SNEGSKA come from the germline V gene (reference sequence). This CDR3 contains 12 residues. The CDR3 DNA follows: TGCAGTGCTAGCGGGAACCTCGGGGAGCAGTACTTC. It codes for CSASGNLGEQYF.

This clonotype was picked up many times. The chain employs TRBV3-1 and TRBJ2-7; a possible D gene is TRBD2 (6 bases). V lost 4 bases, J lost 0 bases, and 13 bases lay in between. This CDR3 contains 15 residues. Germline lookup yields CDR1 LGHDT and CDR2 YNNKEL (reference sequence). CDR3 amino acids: CASSRGVDYSYEQYF. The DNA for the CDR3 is TGTGCCAGCAGCCGCGGTGTGGACTACTCCTACGAGCAGTACTTC.

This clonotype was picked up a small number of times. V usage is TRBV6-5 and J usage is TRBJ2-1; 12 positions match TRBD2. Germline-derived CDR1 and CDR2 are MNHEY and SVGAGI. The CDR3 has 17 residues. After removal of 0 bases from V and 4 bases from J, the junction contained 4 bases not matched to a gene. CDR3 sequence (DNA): TGTGCCAGCAGTTACTCGAGACTAGCGGGAGTATACAATGAGCAGTTCTTC. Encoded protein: CASSYSRLAGVYNEQFF.

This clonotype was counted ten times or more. Here the CDR3 DNA reads TGCAGTGCTAGAGACTCGGGACAGGGTACGAATGAGCAGTTCTTC. Its protein product is CSARDSGQGTNEQFF. The chain couples TRBV20-1 to TRBJ2-1, with 9 bases fitting TRBD1. The J segment lost 7 bases and the V segment lost 0 bases, leaving 7 bases of the junction unmatched. From germline, CDR1 is DFQATT and CDR2 SNEGSKA (reference sequence). This CDR3 comprises 15 residues.

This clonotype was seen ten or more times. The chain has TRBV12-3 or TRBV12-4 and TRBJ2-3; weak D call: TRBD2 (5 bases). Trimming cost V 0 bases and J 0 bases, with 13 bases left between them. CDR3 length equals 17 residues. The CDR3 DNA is TGTGCCAGCAGTTTAGCGGTATCGGGATCTAGCACAGATACGCAGTATTTT. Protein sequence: CASSLAVSGSSTDTQYF.

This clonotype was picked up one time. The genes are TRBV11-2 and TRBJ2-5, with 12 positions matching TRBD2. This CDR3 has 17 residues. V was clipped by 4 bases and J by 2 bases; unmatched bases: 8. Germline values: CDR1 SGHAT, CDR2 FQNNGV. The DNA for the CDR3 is TGTGCCAGCAGCTCCGCCGGGACTAGCGGGCCTCAAGAGACCCAGTACTTC. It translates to CASSSAGTSGPQETQYF.

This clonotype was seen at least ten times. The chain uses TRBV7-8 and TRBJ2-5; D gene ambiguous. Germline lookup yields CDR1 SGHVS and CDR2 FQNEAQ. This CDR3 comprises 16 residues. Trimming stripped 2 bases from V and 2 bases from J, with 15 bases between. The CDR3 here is CASSLYISDPQETQYF. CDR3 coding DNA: TGTGCCAGCAGCTTATACATATCAGACCCTCAAGAGACCCAGTACTTC. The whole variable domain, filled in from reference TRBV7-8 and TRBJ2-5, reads GAGVSQSPRYKVAKRGQDVALRCDPISGHVSLFWYQQALGQGPEFLTYFQNEAQLDKSGLPSDRFFAERPEGSVSTLKIQRTQQEDSAVYLCASSLYISDPQETQYFGPGTRLLVL.